The clone carrying this T cell receptor beta chain was picked up a small number of times. This record belongs to a study of T cell repertoires in cytomegalovirus infection. CDR3 size: 16 residues. The V gene end was trimmed by 3 bases and the J gene end by 3 bases; junction bases not matched to a gene: 7. The germline gives CDR1 SGDLS, CDR2 YYNGEE. TCRdb re-called the reads with MiXCR, one entry per CDR3 protein. The sample has about 490,000 distinct CDR3 sequences, 16% seen once. The chain recombines TRBV9 with TRBJ2-1; 9 nucleotides match TRBD2. The sequence was obtained from a human donor in good health (CMV status not recorded). Some clones in this sample may be carry-over from other donors' samples. The sequencing sample was made of CD8+ T cells from PBMCs. The CDR3 here is CASSGDGTSFYNEQFF. The DNA of the CDR3 is TGTGCCAGCAGCGGGGACGGGACTAGCTTCTACAATGAGCAGTTCTTC.